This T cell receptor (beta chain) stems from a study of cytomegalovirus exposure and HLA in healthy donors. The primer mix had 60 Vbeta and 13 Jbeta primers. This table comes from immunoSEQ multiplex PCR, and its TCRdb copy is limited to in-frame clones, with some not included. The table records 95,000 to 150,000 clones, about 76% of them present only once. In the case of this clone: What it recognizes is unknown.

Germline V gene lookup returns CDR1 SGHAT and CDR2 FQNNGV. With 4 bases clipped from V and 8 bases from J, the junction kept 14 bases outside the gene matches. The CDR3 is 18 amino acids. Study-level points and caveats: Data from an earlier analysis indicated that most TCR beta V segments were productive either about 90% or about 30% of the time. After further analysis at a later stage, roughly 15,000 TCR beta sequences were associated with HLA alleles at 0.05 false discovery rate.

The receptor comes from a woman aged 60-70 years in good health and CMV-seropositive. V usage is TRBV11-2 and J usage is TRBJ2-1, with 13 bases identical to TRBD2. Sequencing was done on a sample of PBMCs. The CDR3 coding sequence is TGTGCCAGCAGCTGGGGACTAGCGGGAAGCCAGCGGCTTGATGAGCAGTTCTTC. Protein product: CASSWGLAGSQRLDEQFF.